The source of this TCR beta chain is a study of T cell clonality in common variable immunodeficiency. V shed 1 base, J shed 4 bases, and the junction held 5 bases outside the gene matches. This CDR3 contains 15 residues. Germline-derived CDR1 and CDR2 are LGHDT and YNNKEL (reference sequence). Only in-frame clones appear in the TCRdb table, and some are missing; sequencing was by immunoSEQ multiplex PCR. The sample holds under 45,000 clones, and no clone turns up only once. This clone was picked up many times. The read terminates 3 residues ahead of where the CDR3 ends, so the germline J gene completes it.

Sequenced sample: peripheral blood mononuclear cells. This chain uses TRBV3-1 (or the pseudogene TRBV3-2) with TRBJ1-1; 8 bases match TRBD1. The receptor's source is a person aged 18 to 75 in good health. The part of the CDR3 DNA that was read is TGTGCCAGCAGCCAAGTACAGGGGGTGGGCACTGAA. It encodes CASSQVQGVGTE. Given in full, the CDR3 is CASSQVQGVGTEAFF.